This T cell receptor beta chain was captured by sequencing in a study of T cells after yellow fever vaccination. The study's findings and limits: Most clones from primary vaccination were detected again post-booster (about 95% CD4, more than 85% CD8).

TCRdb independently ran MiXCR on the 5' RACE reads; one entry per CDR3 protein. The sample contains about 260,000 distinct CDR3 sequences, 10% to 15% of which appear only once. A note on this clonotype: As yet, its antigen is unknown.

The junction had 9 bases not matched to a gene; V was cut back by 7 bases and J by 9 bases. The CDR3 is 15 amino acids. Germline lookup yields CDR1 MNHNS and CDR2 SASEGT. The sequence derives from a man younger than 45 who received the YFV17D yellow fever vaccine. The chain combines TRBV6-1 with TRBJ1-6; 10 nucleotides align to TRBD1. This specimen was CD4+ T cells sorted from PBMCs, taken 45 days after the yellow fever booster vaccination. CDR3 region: CASTPAGTGVSPLHF. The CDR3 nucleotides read TGTGCCAGCACCCCGGCCGGGACAGGGGTTTCACCCCTCCACTTT.